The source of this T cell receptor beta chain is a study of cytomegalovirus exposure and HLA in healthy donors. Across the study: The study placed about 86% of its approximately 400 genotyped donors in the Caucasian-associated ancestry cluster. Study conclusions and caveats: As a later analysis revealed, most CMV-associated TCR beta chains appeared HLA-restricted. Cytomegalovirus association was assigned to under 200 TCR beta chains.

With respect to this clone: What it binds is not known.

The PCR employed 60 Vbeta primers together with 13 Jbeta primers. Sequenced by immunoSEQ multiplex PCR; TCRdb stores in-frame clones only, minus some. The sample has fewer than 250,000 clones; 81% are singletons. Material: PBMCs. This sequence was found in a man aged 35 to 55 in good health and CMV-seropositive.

CDR3 loop: CASSGQSFYEQYF. DNA of the CDR3: TGTGCCAGCAGTGGACAGTCCTTCTACGAGCAGTACTTC. This rearrangement joins TRBV2 to TRBJ2-5, with D perhaps matching TRBD1 (5 bases). The DNA end favors TRBJ2-7, so the J call may be wrong. This CDR3 is 13 amino acids long. Germline lookup yields CDR1 SNHLY and CDR2 FYNNEI.